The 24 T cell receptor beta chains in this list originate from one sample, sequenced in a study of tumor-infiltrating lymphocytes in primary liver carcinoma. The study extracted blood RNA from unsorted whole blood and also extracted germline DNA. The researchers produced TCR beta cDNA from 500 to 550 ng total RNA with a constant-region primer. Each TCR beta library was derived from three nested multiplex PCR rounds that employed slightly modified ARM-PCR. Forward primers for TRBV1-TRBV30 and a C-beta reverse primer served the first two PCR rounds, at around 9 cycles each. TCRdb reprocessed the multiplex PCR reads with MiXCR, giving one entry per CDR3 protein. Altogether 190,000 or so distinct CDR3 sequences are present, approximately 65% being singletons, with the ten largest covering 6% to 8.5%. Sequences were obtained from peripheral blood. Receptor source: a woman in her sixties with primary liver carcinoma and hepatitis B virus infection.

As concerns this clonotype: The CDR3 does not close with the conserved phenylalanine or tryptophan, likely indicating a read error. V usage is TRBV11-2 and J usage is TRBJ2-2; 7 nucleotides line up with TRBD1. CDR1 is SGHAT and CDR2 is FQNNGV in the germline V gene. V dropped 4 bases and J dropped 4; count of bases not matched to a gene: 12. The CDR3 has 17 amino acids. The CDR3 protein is CASSSGRGFAVTGELFL. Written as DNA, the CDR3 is TGTGCCAGCAGCTCCGGCAGGGGGTTCGCGGTCACCGGGGAGCTGTTTCTT.

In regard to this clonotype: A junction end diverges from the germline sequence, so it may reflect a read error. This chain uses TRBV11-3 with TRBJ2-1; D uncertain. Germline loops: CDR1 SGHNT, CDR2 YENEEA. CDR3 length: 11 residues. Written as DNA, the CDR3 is TGTGCCAGCGGCTTAAAAAATGAGCAGTTCTTC. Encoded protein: CASGLKNEQFF.

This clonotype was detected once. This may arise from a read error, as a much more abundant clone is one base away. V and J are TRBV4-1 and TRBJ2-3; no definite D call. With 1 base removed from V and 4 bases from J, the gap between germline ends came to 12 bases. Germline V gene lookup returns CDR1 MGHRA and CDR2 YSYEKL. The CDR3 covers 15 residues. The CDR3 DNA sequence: TGCGCCAGCAGCCAAGTGGGGATAGGGTCAGATACGCAGTATTTT. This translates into CASSQVGIGSDTQYF.

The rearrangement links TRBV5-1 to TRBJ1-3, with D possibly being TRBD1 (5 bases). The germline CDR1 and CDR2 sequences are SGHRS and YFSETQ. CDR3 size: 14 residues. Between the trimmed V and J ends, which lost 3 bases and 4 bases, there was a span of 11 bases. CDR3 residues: CASSSRGAGNTIYF. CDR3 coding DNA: TGCGCCAGCAGCTCTCGAGGGGCAGGAAACACCATATATTTT.

For the CDR3, the DNA is TGTGCCAGCACCCCAGGGAACTATGGCTACACCTTC. This translates into CASTPGNYGYTF. V usage is TRBV6-6 and J usage is TRBJ1-2; possible D gene TRBD1, 5 bases. Germline CDR1 and CDR2: MNHNY and SVGAGI (reference sequence). CDR3 length: 12 residues. Trimming removed 7 bases from V and 2 bases from J, with 8 bases in between.

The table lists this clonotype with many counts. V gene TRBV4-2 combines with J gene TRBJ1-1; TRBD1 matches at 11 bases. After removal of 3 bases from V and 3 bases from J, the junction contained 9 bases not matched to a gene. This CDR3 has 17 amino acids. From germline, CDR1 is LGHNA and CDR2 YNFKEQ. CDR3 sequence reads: CASSQTDRGLADTEAFF. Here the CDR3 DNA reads TGTGCCAGCAGCCAGACGGACAGGGGGCTTGCTGACACTGAAGCTTTCTTT.

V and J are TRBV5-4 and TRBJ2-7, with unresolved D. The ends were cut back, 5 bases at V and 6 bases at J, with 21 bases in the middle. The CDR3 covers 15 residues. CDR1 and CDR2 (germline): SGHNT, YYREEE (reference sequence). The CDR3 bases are TGTGCCAGCAGAACCTTTGGCCTGAGTTTGGGCGAGCAGTACTTC. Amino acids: CASRTFGLSLGEQYF. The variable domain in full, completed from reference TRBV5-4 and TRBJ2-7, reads ETGVTQSPTHLIKTRGQQVTLRCSSQSGHNTVSWYQQALGQGPQFIFQYYREEENGRGNFPPRFSGLQFPNYSSELNVNALELDDSALYLCASRTFGLSLGEQYFGPGTRLTVT.

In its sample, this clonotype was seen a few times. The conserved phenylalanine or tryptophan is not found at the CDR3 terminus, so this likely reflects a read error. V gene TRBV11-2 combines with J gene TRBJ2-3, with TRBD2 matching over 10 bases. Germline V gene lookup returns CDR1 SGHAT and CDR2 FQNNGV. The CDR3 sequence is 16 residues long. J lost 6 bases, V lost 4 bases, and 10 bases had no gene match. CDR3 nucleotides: TGTGCCAGCAGCTCCCTAGCGGGAGTCGTACCGGATACGCAGTATTCT. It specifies CASSSLAGVVPDTQYS.

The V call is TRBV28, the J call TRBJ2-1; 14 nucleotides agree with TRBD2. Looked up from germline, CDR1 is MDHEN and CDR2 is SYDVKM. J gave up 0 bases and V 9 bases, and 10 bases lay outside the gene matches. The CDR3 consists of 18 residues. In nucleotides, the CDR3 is TGTGCCAGTCTTCAGACTAGCGGGAGGGGGAGCTCCTACAATGAGCAGTTCTTC. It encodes CASLQTSGRGSSYNEQFF.

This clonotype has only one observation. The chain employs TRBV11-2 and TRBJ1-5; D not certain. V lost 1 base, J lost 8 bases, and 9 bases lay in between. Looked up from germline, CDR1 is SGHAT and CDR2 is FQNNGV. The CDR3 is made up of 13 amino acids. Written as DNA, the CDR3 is TGTGCCAGCAGCTTAGGATATGATAAGCCCCAGCATTTT. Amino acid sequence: CASSLGYDKPQHF.

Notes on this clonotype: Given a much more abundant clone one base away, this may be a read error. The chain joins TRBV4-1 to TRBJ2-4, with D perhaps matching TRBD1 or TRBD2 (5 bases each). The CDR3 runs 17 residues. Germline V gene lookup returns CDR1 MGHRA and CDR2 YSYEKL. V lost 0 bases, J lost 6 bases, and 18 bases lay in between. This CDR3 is CASSQDRGRDGGNIQYF. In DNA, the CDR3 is TGCGCCAGCAGCCAAGATCGGGGCAGGGATGGGGGAAACATTCAGTACTTC.

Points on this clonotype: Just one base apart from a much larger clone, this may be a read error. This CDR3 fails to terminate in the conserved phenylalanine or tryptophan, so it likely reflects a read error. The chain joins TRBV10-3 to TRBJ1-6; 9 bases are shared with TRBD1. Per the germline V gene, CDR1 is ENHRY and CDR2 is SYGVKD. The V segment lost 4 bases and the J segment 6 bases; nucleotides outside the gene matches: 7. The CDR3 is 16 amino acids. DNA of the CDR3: TGTGCCATCAGTGGGGCTGGACAGGGGTCTAATTCACCCCTCCACTTA. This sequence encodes CAISGAGQGSNSPLHL.

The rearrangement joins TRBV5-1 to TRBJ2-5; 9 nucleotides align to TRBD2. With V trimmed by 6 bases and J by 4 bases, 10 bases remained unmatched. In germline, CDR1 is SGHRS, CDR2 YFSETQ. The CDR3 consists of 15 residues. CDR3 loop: CASNPFSGSRETQYF. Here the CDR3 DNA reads TGCGCCAGCAACCCATTTAGCGGGAGTAGAGAGACCCAGTACTTC.

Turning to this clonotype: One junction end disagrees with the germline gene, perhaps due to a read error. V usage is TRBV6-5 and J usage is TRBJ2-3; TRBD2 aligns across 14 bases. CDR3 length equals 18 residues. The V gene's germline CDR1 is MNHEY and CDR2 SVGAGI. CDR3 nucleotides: TGTGTCAGCAGCCGACCGCCGACTAGCGGGAGGGCCACAGATACGCAGTATTTT. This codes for CVSSRPPTSGRATDTQYF.

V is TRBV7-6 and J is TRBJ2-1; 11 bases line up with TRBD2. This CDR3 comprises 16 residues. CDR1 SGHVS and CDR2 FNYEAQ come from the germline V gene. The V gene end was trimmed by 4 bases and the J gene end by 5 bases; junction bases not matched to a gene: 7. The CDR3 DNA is TGTGCCAGCAGCTGTGCGGGGACTAGCGGCGACAATGAGCAGTTCTTC. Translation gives CASSCAGTSGDNEQFF.

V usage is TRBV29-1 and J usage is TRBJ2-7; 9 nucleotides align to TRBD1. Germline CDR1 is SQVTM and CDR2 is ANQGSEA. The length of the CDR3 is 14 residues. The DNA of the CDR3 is TGCAGTGTTATAACAGGGGGCAGCCCCTACGAGCAGTACTTC. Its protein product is CSVITGGSPYEQYF.

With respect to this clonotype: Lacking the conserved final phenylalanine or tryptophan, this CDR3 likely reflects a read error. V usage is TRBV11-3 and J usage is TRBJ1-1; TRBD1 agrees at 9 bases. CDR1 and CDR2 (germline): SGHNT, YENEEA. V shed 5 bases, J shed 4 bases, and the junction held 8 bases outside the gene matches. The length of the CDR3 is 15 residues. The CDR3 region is CASSPETGGLTEAFV. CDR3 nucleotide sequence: TGTGCCAGCAGCCCGGAGACAGGGGGACTCACTGAAGCTTTCGTT.

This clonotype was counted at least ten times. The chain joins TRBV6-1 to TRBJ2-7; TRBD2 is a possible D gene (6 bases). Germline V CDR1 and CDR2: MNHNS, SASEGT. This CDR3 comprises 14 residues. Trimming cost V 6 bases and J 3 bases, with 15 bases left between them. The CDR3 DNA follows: TGTGCCAGCAGGGAGATGGGACTTCACTACGAGCAGTACTTC. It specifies CASREMGLHYEQYF.

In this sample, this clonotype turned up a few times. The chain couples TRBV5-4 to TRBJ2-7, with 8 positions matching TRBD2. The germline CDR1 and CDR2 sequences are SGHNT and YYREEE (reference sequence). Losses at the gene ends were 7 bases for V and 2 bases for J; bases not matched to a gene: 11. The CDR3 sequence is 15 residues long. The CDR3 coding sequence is TGTGCCAGCTCTCAGCGGGGGATCCCGCCCTACGAGCAGTACTTC. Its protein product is CASSQRGIPPYEQYF. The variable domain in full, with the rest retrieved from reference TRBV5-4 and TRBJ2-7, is ETGVTQSPTHLIKTRGQQVTLRCSSQSGHNTVSWYQQALGQGPQFIFQYYREEENGRGNFPPRFSGLQFPNYSSELNVNALELDDSALYLCASSQRGIPPYEQYFGPGTRLTVT.

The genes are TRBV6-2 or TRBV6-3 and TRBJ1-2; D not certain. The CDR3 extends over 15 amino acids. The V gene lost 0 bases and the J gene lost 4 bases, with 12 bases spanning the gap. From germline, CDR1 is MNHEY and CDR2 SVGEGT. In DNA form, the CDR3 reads TGTGCCAGCAGTTACTCGGTGGCAGCTTTCTATGGCTACACCTTC. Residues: CASSYSVAAFYGYTF.

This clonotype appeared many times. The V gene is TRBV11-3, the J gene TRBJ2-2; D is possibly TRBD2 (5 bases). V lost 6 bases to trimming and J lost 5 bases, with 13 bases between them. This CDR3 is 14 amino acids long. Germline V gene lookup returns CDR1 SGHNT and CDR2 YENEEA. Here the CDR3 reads CASRGTRATGELFF. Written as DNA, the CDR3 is TGTGCCAGCAGGGGAACTAGGGCGACCGGGGAGCTGTTTTTT.

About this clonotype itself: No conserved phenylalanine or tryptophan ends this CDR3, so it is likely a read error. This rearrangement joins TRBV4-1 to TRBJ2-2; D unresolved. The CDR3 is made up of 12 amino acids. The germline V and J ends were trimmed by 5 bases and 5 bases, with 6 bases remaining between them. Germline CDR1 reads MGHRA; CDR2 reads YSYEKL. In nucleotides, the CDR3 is TGCGCCAGCAGCTGGGGTACCGGGGAGCTGTTTTCT. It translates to CASSWGTGELFS.

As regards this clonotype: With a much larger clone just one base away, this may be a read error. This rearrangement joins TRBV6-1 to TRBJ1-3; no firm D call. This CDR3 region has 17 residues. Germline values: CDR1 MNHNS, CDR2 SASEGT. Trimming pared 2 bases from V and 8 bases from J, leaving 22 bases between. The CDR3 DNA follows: TGTGCCAGCAGTGAATGGGGTGCGAAGAGGTCGGGATACACCATATATTTT. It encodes CASSEWGAKRSGYTIYF.

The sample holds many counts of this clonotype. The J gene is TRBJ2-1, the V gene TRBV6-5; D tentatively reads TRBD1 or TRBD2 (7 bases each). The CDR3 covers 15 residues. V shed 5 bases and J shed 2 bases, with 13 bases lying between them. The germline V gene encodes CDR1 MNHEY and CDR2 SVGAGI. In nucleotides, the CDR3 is TGTGCCAGCAGTGTCCAGGGGGGGGCCTACAATGAGCAGTTCTTC. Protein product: CASSVQGGAYNEQFF.